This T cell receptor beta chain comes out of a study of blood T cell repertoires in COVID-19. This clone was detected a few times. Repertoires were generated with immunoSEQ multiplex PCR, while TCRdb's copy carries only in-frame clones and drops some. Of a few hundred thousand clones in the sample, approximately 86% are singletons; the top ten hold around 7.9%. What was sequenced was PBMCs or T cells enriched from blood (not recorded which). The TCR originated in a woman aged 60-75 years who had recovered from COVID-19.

The CDR3 bases are TGCGCCAGCAGCCAGACAGGATATGGCTACACCTTC. Protein product: CASSQTGYGYTF. The chain has TRBV4-1 and TRBJ1-2; TRBD1 is a possible D gene (6 bases). This CDR3 region has 12 residues. CDR1 and CDR2 from the germline V gene are MGHRA and YSYEKL. V was pared by 3 bases and J by 5 bases, with 7 bases between.